This T cell receptor beta chain was found in a study of prognosis after radiotherapy for stage I lung cancer. Study-level findings and limits: Reportedly, metastasis status was linked to differences in TRBV and TRBJ usage frequencies.

There are many counts of this clonotype. Its antigen is unidentified. Each of two time points yielded six milliliters of peripheral venous blood. Two-round multiplex PCR on genomic DNA was the method by which TCR beta CDR3 was amplified. First-round PCR, the initial amplification, used primers specific to each TRBV and TRBJ gene. TCRdb reprocessed the multiplex PCR reads with MiXCR, giving one entry per CDR3 protein. The sample records tens of thousands of distinct CDR3 sequences, approximately 25% being singletons. CDR1 is LNHDA, CDR2 SQIVND, per germline (reference sequence). V lost 2 bases and J 0 bases, leaving 12 bases between the germline ends. This CDR3 has 16 residues.

This sequence joins TRBV19 and TRBJ2-3; a possible D gene is TRBD2 (7 bases). The sample here was PBMCs, taken before or after stereotactic body radiation therapy (not recorded which). This receptor was obtained from a donor over 45 with non-small cell lung cancer. The CDR3 region is CASSIYGGGSTDTQYF. The CDR3 DNA reads as TGTGCCAGTAGTATATATGGCGGGGGCAGCACAGATACGCAGTATTTT.